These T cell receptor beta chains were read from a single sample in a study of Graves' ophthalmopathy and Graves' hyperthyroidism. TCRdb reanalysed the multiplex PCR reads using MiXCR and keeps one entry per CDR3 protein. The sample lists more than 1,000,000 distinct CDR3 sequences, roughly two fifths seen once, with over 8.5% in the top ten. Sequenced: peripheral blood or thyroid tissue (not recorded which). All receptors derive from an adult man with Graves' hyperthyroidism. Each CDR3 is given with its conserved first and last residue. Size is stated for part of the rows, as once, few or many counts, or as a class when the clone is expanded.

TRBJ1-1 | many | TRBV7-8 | CASSLRADSGQAFF
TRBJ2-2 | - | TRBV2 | CASQTTGTGELFF
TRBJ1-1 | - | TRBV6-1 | CASSEALRAGKYWDTEAFF
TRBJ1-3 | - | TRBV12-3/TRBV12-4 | CASSDRTSGNTIYF
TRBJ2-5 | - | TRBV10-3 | CAISESAGGQGLQETQYF
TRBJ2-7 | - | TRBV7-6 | CASSTGSSDEQYF
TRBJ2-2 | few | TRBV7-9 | CASSLDGSASTGELFF
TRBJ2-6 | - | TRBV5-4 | CASSPPGSEANVLTF
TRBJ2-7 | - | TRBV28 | CASSYQGVGLYEQYF
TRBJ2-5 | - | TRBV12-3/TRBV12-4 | CASRSVGSTQYF
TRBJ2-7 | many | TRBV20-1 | CSARIGLAGDEQYF
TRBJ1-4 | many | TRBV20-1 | CSARARTETTDEKLFF
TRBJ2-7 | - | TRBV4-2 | CASSPRARDSTYEQYF
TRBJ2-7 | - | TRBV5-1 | CASSLGGGLGRTEQYF
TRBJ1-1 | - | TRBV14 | CASSQYTGVGTEAFF
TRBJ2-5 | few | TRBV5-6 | CASSLRGTGETQYF